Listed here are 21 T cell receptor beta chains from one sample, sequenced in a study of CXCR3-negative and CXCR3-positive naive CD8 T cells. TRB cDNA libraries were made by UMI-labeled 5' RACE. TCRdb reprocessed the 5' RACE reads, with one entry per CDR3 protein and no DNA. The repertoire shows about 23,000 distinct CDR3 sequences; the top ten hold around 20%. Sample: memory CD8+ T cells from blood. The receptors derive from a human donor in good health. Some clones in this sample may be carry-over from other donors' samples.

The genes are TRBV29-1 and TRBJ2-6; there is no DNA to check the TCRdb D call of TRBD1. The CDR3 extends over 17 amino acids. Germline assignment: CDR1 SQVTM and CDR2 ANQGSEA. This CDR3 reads CSVESFPDYSGANVLTF.

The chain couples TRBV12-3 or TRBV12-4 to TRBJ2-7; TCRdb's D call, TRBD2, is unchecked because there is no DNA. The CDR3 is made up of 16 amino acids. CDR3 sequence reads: CASKRAGGPFSYEQYF.

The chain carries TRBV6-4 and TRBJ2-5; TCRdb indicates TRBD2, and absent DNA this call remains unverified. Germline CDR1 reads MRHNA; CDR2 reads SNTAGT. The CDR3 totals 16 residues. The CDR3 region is CASSPSLAGPLETQYF.

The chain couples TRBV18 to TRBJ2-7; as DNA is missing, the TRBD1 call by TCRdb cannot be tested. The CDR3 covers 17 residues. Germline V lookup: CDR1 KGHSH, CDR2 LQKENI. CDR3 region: CASSPAFPGQFVYEQYF.

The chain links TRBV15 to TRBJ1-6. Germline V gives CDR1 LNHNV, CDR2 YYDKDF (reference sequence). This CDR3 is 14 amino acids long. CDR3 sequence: CATSSQVENSPLHF.

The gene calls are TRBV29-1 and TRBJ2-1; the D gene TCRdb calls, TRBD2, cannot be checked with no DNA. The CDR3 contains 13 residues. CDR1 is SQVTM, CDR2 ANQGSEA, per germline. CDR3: CSVIFLAAVEQFF.

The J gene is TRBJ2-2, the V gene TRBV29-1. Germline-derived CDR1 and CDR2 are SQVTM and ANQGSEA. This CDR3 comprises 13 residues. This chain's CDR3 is CSVVAGNTGELFF.

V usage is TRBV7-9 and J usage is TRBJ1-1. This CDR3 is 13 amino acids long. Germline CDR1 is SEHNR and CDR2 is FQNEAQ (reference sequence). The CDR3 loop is CASSPWENTEAFF.

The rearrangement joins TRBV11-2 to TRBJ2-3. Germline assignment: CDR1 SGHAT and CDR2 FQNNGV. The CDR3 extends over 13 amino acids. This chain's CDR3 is CASSLVRTDTQYF.

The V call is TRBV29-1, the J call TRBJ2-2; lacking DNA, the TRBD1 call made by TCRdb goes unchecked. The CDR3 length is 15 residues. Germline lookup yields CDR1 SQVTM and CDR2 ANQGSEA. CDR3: CSVEDRGGDTGELFF.

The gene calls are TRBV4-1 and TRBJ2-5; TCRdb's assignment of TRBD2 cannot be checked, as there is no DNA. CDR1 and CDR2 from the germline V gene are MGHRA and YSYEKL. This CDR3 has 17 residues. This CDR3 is CASSLLGLAGDQETQYF.

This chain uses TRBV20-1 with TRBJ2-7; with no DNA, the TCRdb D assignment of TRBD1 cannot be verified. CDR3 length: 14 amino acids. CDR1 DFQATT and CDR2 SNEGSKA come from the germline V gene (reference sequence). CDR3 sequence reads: CSARDPRKPYEQYF.

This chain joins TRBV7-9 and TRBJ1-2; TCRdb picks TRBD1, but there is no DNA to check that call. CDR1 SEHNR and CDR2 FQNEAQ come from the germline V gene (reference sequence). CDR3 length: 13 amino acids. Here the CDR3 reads CASSVRGFYGYTF.

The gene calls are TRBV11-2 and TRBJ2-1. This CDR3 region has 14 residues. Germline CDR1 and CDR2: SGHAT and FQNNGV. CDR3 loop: CASSLATGFSEQFF.

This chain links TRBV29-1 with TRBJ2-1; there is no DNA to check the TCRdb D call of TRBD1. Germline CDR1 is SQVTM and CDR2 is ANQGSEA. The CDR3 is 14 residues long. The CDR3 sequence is CSATTGATYNEQFF.

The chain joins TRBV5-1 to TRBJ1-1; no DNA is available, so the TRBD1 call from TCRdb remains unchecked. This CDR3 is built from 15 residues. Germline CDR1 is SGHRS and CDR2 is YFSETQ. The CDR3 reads CASSLRAQGNTEAFF.

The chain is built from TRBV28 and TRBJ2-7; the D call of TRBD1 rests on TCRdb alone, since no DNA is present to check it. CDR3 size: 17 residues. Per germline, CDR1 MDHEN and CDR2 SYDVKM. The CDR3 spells CASSPQSRDRVMYEQYF.

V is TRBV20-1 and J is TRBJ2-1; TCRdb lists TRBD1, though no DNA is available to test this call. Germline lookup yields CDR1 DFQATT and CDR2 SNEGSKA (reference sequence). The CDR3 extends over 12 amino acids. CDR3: CTLGWGLNEQFF.

CDR3 amino acids: CSASDGRSYNEQFF. This sequence joins TRBV20-1 and TRBJ2-1. Germline assignment: CDR1 DFQATT and CDR2 SNEGSKA (reference sequence). The CDR3 loop spans 14 amino acids.

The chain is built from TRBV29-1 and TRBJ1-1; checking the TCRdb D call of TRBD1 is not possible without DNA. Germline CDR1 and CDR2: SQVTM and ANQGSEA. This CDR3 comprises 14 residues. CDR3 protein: CSVEVTGVGTEAFF.

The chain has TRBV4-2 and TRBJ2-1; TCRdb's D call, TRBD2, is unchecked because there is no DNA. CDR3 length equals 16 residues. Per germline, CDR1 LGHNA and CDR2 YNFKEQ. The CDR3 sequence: CASSQVRAESYNEQFF.